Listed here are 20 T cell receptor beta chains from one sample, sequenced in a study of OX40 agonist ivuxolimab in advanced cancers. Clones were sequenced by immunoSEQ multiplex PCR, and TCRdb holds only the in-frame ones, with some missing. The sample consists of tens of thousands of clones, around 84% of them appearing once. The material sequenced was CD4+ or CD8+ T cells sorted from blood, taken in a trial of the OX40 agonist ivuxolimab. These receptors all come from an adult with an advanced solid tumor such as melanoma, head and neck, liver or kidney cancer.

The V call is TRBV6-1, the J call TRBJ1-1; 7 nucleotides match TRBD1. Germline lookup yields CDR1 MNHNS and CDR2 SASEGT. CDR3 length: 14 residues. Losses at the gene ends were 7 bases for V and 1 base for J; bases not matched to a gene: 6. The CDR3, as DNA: TGTGCCAGCACTCCAGGGGGGGCGAACACTGAAGCTTTCTTT. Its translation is CASTPGGANTEAFF.

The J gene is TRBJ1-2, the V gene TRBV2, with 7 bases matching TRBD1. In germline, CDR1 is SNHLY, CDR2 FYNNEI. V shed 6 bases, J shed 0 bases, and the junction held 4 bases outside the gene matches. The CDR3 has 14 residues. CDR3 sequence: CASSRTGTNYGYTF. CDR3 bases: TGTGCCAGCAGCCGGACAGGAACTAACTATGGCTACACCTTC.

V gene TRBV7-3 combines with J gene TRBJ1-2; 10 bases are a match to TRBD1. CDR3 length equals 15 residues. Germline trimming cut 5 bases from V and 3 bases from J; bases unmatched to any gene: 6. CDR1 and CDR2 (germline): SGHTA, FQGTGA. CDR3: CASSQGQGSHYGYTF. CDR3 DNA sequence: TGTGCCAGCAGCCAGGGACAGGGGAGTCACTATGGCTACACCTTC.

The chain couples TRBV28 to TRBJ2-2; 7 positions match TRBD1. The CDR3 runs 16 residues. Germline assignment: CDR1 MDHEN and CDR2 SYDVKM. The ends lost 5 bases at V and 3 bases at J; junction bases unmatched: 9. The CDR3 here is CASSPWTGVDTGELFF. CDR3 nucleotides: TGTGCCAGCAGTCCATGGACAGGAGTCGACACCGGGGAGCTGTTTTTT.

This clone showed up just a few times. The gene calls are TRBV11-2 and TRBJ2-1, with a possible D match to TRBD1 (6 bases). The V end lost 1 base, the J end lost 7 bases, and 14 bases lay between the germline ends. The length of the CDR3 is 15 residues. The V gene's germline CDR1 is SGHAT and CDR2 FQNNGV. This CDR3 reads CASSLGDILGNEQFF. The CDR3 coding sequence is TGTGCCAGCAGCTTAGGGGACATCTTAGGGAATGAGCAGTTCTTC.

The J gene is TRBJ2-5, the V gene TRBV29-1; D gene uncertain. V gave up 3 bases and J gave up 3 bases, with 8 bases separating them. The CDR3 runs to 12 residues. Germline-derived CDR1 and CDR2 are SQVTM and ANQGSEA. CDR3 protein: CSVEFPEETQYF. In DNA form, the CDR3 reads TGCAGCGTTGAGTTTCCAGAAGAGACCCAGTACTTC.

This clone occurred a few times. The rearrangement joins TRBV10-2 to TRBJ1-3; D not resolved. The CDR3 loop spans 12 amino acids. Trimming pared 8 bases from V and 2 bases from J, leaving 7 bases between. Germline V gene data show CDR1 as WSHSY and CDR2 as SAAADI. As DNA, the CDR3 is TGCGCCAGCCTAGACCCTGGAAACACCATATATTTT. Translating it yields CASLDPGNTIYF.

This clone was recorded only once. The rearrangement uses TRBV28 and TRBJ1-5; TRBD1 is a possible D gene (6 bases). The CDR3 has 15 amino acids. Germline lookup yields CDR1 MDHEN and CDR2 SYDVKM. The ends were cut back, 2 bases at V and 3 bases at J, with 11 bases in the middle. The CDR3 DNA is TGTGCCAGCAGTTTACAACACAGGGTCAATCAGCCCCAGCATTTT. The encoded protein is CASSLQHRVNQPQHF.

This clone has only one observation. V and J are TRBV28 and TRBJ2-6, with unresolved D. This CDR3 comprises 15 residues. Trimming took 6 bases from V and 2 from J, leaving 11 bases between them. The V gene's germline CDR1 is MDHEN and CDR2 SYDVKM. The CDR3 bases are TGTGCCAGCAGCCTCGAACAAACTGGGGCCAACGTCCTGACTTTC. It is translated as CASSLEQTGANVLTF.

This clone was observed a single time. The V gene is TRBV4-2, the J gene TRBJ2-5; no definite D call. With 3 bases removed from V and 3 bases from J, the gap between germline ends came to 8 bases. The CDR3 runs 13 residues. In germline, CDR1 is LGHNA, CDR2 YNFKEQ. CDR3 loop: CASSQVWEETQYF. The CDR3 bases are TGTGCCAGCAGCCAGGTATGGGAAGAGACCCAGTACTTC.

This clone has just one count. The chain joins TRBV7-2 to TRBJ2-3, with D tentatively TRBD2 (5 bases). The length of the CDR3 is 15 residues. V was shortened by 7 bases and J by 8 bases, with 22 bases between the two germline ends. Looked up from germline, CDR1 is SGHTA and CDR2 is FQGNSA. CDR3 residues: CASTRGRGREGTQYF. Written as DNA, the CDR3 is TGTGCCAGCACCCGAGGGCGAGGGCGTGAGGGTACGCAGTATTTT.

CDR3 residues: CASSSAGTGELFF. The CDR3 region has the DNA TGTGCCAGCAGTTCCGCGGGGACCGGGGAGCTGTTTTTT. The V call is TRBV25-1, the J call TRBJ2-2; possible D gene TRBD2, 6 bases. The V end lost 5 bases, the J end lost 5 bases, and 9 bases lay between the germline ends. Germline V gives CDR1 MGHDK, CDR2 SYGVNS. This CDR3 has 13 residues.

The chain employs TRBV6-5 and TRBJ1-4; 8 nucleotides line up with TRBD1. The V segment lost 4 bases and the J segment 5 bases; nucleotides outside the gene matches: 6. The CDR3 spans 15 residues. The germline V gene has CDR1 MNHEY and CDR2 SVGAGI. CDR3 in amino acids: CASSFDRGLNEKLFF. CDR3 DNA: TGTGCCAGCAGTTTCGACAGGGGTCTCAATGAAAAACTGTTTTTT.

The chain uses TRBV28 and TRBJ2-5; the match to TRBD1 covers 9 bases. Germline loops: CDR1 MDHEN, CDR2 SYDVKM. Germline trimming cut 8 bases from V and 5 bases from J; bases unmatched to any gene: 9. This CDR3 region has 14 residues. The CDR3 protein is CASCPTGGQETQYF. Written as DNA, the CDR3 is TGTGCCAGCTGTCCGACAGGGGGTCAGGAGACCCAGTACTTC.

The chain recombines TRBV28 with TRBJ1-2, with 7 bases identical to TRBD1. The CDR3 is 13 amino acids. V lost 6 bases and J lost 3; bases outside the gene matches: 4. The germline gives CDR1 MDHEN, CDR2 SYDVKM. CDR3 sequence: CASRRGTDYGYTF. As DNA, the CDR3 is TGTGCCAGCAGACGAGGGACAGACTATGGCTACACCTTC.

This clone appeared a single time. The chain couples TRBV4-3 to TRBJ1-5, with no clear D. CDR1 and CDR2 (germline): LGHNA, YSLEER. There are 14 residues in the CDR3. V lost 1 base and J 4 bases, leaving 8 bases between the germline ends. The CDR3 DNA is TGCGCCAGCAGCCAAGCCTTCAAAAATCAGCCCCAGCATTTT. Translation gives CASSQAFKNQPQHF.

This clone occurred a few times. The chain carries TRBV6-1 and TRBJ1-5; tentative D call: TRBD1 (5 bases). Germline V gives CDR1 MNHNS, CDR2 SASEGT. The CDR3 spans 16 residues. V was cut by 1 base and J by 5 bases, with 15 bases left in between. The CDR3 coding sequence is TGTGCCAGCAGTGAAGAAGGCAGGGCTCGGTATCAGCCCCAGCATTTT. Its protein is CASSEEGRARYQPQHF.

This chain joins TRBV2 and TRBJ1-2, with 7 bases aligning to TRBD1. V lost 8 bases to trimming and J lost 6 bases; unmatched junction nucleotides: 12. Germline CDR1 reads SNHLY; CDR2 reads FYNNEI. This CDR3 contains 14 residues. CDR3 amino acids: CASSTSQGQDGYTF. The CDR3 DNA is TGTGCCAGCTCGACATCACAGGGGCAGGATGGCTACACCTTC.

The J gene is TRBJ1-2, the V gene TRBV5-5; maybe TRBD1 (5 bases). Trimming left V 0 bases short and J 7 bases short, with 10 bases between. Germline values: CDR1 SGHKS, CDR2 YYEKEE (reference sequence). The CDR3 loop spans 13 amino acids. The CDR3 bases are TGTGCCAGCAGCTTGGCGGGGCGAGGTGGCTACACCTTC. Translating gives CASSLAGRGGYTF.

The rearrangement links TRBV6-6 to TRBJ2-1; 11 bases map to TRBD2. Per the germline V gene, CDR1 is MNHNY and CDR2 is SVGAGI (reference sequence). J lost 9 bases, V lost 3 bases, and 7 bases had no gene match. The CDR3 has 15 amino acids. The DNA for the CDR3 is TGTGCCAGCAGTTATAGCGGGGGGGATCTCAGTGAGCAGTTCTTC. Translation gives CASSYSGGDLSEQFF.